Following are 27 T cell receptor beta chains from one sample sequenced in a study of shared clonotypes between healthy human individuals. Method: immunoSEQ multiplex PCR; TCRdb's copy keeps in-frame clones and lacks some. The sample gives under 2,000,000 clones, about 95% of which show up once; under 1.5% is in the top ten. Terminally differentiated effector memory CD45RA+ cells were excluded from the naive CD8 cells, which were CD45RO-negative and positively selected for CCR7. The sequenced sample consisted of naive CD8+ T cells sorted from blood. The receptors were sampled from a man between 18 and 29 years old in good health.

V usage is TRBV2 and J usage is TRBJ2-7, with unresolved D. This CDR3 is 13 amino acids long. Deletions cut 0 bases from V and 6 bases from J, with 9 bases between. Germline CDR1 and CDR2: SNHLY and FYNNEI. The CDR3 DNA reads as TGTGCCAGCAGTGAAGCGGGCGCTACCGAGCAGTACTTC. This translates into CASSEAGATEQYF.

The gene calls are TRBV4-3 and TRBJ1-2; D is unresolved. Germline V gives CDR1 LGHNA, CDR2 YSLEER. This CDR3 comprises 14 residues. The ends were cut back, 0 bases at V and 7 bases at J, with 12 bases in the middle. Here the CDR3 DNA reads TGCGCCAGCAGCCAAGATCGTGGCGGAGGTGGCTACACCTTC. This gives the protein CASSQDRGGGGYTF.

The chain combines TRBV10-3 with TRBJ2-1, with D tentatively TRBD1 or TRBD2 (5 bases each). The V end lost 3 bases, the J end lost 11 bases, and 14 bases lay between the germline ends. The length of the CDR3 is 13 residues. Germline CDR1 and CDR2: ENHRY and SYGVKD. CDR3 in DNA: TGTGCCATCAGTGATTCCCATGGGGGAAAGCAGTTCTTC. It codes for CAISDSHGGKQFF.

This chain links TRBV5-1 with TRBJ1-3; no firm D call. V lost 4 bases and J lost 3, with 14 bases in between. This CDR3 comprises 15 residues. CDR1 and CDR2 (germline): SGHRS, YFSETQ. In nucleotides, the CDR3 is TGCGCCAGCAGCCACCCGGAGTCTGGTGGAAACACCATATATTTT. Protein sequence: CASSHPESGGNTIYF.

The J gene is TRBJ1-2, the V gene TRBV10-3; D unresolved. V was pared by 0 bases and J by 4 bases, with 15 bases between. The CDR3 has 16 residues. CDR1 and CDR2 (germline): ENHRY, SYGVKD. The chain's CDR3 is CAISESLLAAGYGYTF. CDR3 bases: TGTGCCATCAGTGAGTCGTTGTTGGCCGCTGGCTATGGCTACACCTTC.

J is TRBJ2-7 and V is TRBV5-1, with 9 bases fitting TRBD1. Per the germline V gene, CDR1 is SGHRS and CDR2 is YFSETQ. This CDR3 is 16 amino acids long. After removal of 0 bases from V and 3 bases from J, the junction contained 7 bases not matched to a gene. The CDR3 region is CASSLGPGTGYYEQYF. The CDR3 bases are TGCGCCAGCAGCTTGGGGCCCGGGACAGGGTACTACGAGCAGTACTTC.

This sequence joins TRBV11-2 and TRBJ2-3; either TRBD1 or TRBD2 may supply D (6 bases each). Germline-derived CDR1 and CDR2 are SGHAT and FQNNGV. The V end lost 5 bases, the J end lost 4 bases, and 16 bases lay between the germline ends. The CDR3 sequence is 15 residues long. The CDR3 nucleotides read TGTGCCAGCAGCGGGGGCCGGGGGAAGTCAGATACGCAGTATTTT. Translating it yields CASSGGRGKSDTQYF. Full variable domain (missing parts from reference TRBV11-2 and TRBJ2-3): EAGVAQSPRYKIIEKRQSVAFWCNPISGHATLYWYQQILGQGPKLLIQFQNNGVVDDSQLPKDRFSAERLKGVDSTLKIQPAKLEDSAVYLCASSGGRGKSDTQYFGPGTRLTVL.

The rearrangement links TRBV11-2 to TRBJ1-3, with a possible D match to TRBD1 (5 bases). V was trimmed by 0 bases and J by 0 bases, leaving 9 bases between them. This CDR3 contains 16 residues. The germline CDR1 and CDR2 sequences are SGHAT and FQNNGV. The CDR3 loop reads CASSLDWGFSGNTIYF. The DNA of the CDR3 is TGTGCCAGCAGCTTAGATTGGGGCTTCTCTGGAAACACCATATATTTT. Together with reference TRBV11-2 and TRBJ1-3, the CDR3 gives the full variable domain: EAGVAQSPRYKIIEKRQSVAFWCNPISGHATLYWYQQILGQGPKLLIQFQNNGVVDDSQLPKDRFSAERLKGVDSTLKIQPAKLEDSAVYLCASSLDWGFSGNTIYFGEGSWLTVV.

This rearrangement joins TRBV7-9 to TRBJ2-5, with 11 bases matching TRBD2. CDR1 and CDR2 (germline): SEHNR, FQNEAQ (reference sequence). The CDR3 consists of 15 residues. J lost 7 bases, V lost 5 bases, and 9 bases had no gene match. Here the CDR3 reads CASSPGLAVVVTQYF. The CDR3 coding sequence is TGTGCCAGCAGCCCGGGACTAGCGGTGGTTGTGACCCAGTACTTC.

This chain connects TRBV30 to TRBJ2-1, with 9 bases lining up with TRBD1. V shed 8 bases and J 10 bases; nucleotides not matched to a gene: 12. The CDR3 spans 13 residues. Germline assignment: CDR1 GTSNPN and CDR2 SVGIG (reference sequence). CDR3 protein: CAHDGTGTMEQFF. The DNA of the CDR3 is TGTGCCCACGACGGGACAGGGACCATGGAGCAGTTCTTC.

This chain connects TRBV2 to TRBJ2-2; the D is unclear. This CDR3 is built from 15 residues. From germline, CDR1 is SNHLY and CDR2 FYNNEI. Deletions cut 2 bases from V and 0 bases from J, with 7 bases between. This CDR3 reads CASSEPDSNTGELFF. The CDR3 nucleotides are TGTGCCAGCAGTGAACCCGACTCGAACACCGGGGAGCTGTTTTTT.

The chain is built from TRBV27 and TRBJ2-7; no clear D. The V end lost 6 bases, the J end lost 3 bases, and 6 bases lay between the germline ends. Germline V lookup: CDR1 MNHEY, CDR2 SMNVEV (reference sequence). The CDR3 extends over 11 amino acids. In DNA form, the CDR3 reads TGTGCCAGCAGCAACGTCTACGAGCAGTACTTC. Protein sequence: CASSNVYEQYF.

The rearrangement links TRBV27 to TRBJ2-3; D tentatively fits TRBD1 or TRBD2 (7 bases each). V shed 4 bases and J shed 9 bases, with 17 bases lying between them. CDR1 is MNHEY, CDR2 SMNVEV, per germline (reference sequence). The CDR3 loop spans 14 amino acids. The CDR3 here is CASSSYGGDRTQYF. As DNA, the CDR3 is TGTGCCAGCAGTTCCTATGGGGGGGACAGAACGCAGTATTTT.

This chain links TRBV7-8 with TRBJ1-2; D not resolved. V was trimmed by 1 base and J by 1 base, leaving 10 bases between them. CDR3 length: 15 residues. Per the germline V gene, CDR1 is SGHVS and CDR2 is FQNEAQ. The CDR3 DNA reads as TGTGCCAGCAGCTTAGGGGATGTGGGTAACTATGGCTACACCTTC. It translates to CASSLGDVGNYGYTF.

This clone was detected only once. J is TRBJ1-2 and V is TRBV10-3, with TRBD1 matching over 10 bases. This CDR3 region has 18 residues. The ends lost 1 base at V and 4 bases at J; junction bases unmatched: 12. Per germline, CDR1 ENHRY and CDR2 SYGVKD. The CDR3 bases are TGTGCCATCAGTGAGTTTGGCGGGACAGGGGCCCCCTTCTATGGCTACACCTTC. This translates into CAISEFGGTGAPFYGYTF.

The CDR3 nucleotides read TGTGCCAGCAGCCAATCAGGTATCTCCTACGAGCAGTACTTC. Encoded protein: CASSQSGISYEQYF. This chain links TRBV4-2 with TRBJ2-7; no reliable D call. The CDR3 has 14 amino acids. V gave up 2 bases and J gave up 0 bases, with 8 bases separating them. Germline V gives CDR1 LGHNA, CDR2 YNFKEQ.

This rearrangement joins TRBV9 to TRBJ2-7; 7 nucleotides agree with TRBD2. Germline V gene lookup returns CDR1 SGDLS and CDR2 YYNGEE. This CDR3 region has 15 residues. The trim removed 4 bases at V and 6 bases at J, leaving 13 bases unmatched. In DNA, the CDR3 is TGTGCCAGCAGCACCGCGGGAGTACCCTATAGCGAGCAGTACTTC. This translates into CASSTAGVPYSEQYF.

The chain is built from TRBV27 and TRBJ1-5, with D unclear. This CDR3 contains 15 residues. The V end was cut by 7 bases, the J end by 0 bases, with 13 bases between. The germline V gene encodes CDR1 MNHEY and CDR2 SMNVEV (reference sequence). The CDR3 sequence is CASTPVVGSNQPQHF. CDR3 in DNA: TGTGCCAGCACCCCGGTGGTGGGTAGCAATCAGCCCCAGCATTTT.

V gene TRBV5-5 combines with J gene TRBJ2-7, with D perhaps given as TRBD1 or TRBD2 (5 bases each). Trimming left V 2 bases short and J 2 bases short, with 17 bases between. Germline assignment: CDR1 SGHKS and CDR2 YYEKEE (reference sequence). The CDR3 is 16 residues long. CDR3 loop: CASSFGAADITYEQYF. CDR3 bases: TGTGCCAGCAGCTTCGGGGCAGCCGACATAACCTACGAGCAGTACTTC.

This rearrangement joins TRBV1 to TRBJ2-7; the table's D gene call, TRBD2, was not cross checked with the DNA. TRBV1 counts as a pseudogene. The CDR3 is 12 amino acids. CDR3 residues: CTLPGLTYEQYF. Written as DNA, the CDR3 is TGCACCTTACCGGGACTCACCTACGAGCAGTACTTC.

This rearrangement joins TRBV7-2 to TRBJ1-2; weak D call: TRBD1 (5 bases). The V gene's germline CDR1 is SGHTA and CDR2 FQGNSA. CDR3 length equals 15 residues. Trimming removed 1 base at V and 1 base at J, with 10 bases between. Written as DNA, the CDR3 is TGTGCCAGCAGCTTAGGCCGACAGATTAACTATGGCTACACCTTC. Encoded protein: CASSLGRQINYGYTF.

The chain joins TRBV23-1 to TRBJ2-7; D is unclear. TRBV23-1 is an ORF, with its function uncertain. V was clipped by 4 bases and J by 0 bases, with 7 bases between them. The CDR3 runs to 13 residues. CDR3 coding DNA: TGCGCCAGCAGTCGTGGCCTCTCCTACGAGCAGTACTTC. It translates to CASSRGLSYEQYF.

The chain's CDR3 is CASVRQDREAGELFF. The CDR3 DNA reads as TGTGCCAGCGTTAGGCAGGACAGGGAAGCCGGGGAGCTGTTTTTT. This sequence joins TRBV2 and TRBJ2-2; 8 bases are shared with TRBD1. There are 15 residues in the CDR3. Looked up from germline, CDR1 is SNHLY and CDR2 is FYNNEI. V trimming: 8 bases; J trimming: 6 bases; junction bases outside the gene matches: 11.

The V gene is TRBV5-6, the J gene TRBJ2-7, with 8 bases aligning to TRBD2. Trimming took 2 bases from V and 3 from J; bases not matched to a gene: 4. CDR3 length equals 14 residues. Germline CDR1 is SGHDT and CDR2 is YYEEEE. CDR3: CASSFRGGFYEQYF. The DNA of the CDR3 is TGTGCCAGCAGCTTCCGCGGGGGGTTCTACGAGCAGTACTTC.

The chain employs TRBV27 and TRBJ2-1; D is unclear. The CDR3 length is 13 residues. The germline V and J ends were trimmed by 3 bases and 5 bases, with 8 bases remaining between them. Per germline, CDR1 MNHEY and CDR2 SMNVEV (reference sequence). CDR3 sequence reads: CASSFSHNNEQFF. The CDR3 nucleotides read TGTGCCAGCAGTTTTTCCCATAACAATGAGCAGTTCTTC.

The table lists this clone with a count of one. The rearrangement uses TRBV23-1 and TRBJ1-6, with 9 bases matching TRBD1. TRBV23-1 is given ORF status, its function remaining uncertain. Germline trimming cut 0 bases from V and 2 bases from J; bases unmatched to any gene: 5. The CDR3 extends over 18 amino acids. CDR3 residues: CASSQSGQGKTYNSPLHF. The CDR3 DNA reads as TGCGCCAGCAGTCAATCTGGACAGGGGAAGACCTATAATTCACCCCTCCACTTT.

CDR3 nucleotides: TGTGCCAGCAGTGAACCCGACAGGACTAGCACAGATACGCAGTATTTT. This encodes CASSEPDRTSTDTQYF. This chain links TRBV27 with TRBJ2-3, with TRBD1 as a possible D gene (6 bases). CDR3 length: 16 amino acids. With 5 bases removed from V and 0 bases from J, the gap between germline ends came to 15 bases. In germline, CDR1 is MNHEY, CDR2 SMNVEV (reference sequence).